One and the same sample provided the 14 T cell receptor beta chains below, sequenced in a study of CD8+ T cells in alopecia areata. Alopecia areata patients gave lesional scalp punch biopsies and peripheral blood samples. RNA, once extracted, was reverse transcribed into cDNA for use as the sequencing template. Using immunoSEQ multiplex PCR, the repertoire was profiled, and TCRdb retains in-frame clones only, with some absent. The table includes more than 12,000 clones, under 60% detected once. The sample consisted of skin, taken at week 0. These receptors all stem from a human donor with alopecia areata.

About this clone: Additional DNA sequences in this sample encode the identical CDR3. V is TRBV6-5 and J is TRBJ2-6, with 7 positions matching TRBD1. The CDR3 has 15 amino acids. From germline, CDR1 is MNHEY and CDR2 SVGAGI. The V gene end was trimmed by 5 bases and the J gene end by 0 bases; junction bases not matched to a gene: 1. Here the CDR3 reads CASSRDSSGANVLTF. The CDR3 DNA sequence: TGTGCCAGCAGTCGGGACAGCTCTGGGGCCAACGTCCTGACTTTC.

J is TRBJ1-2 and V is TRBV28; D not resolved. Germline CDR1 and CDR2: MDHEN and SYDVKM. Trimming cost V 7 bases and J 2 bases, with 11 bases left between them. The CDR3 contains 13 residues. CDR3 in amino acids: CASNPEENYGYTF. The CDR3 coding sequence is TGTGCCAGCAACCCCGAAGAGAACTATGGCTACACCTTC.

Comment on this clone: Its ends do not fully match the called genes, so a read error is possible. J is TRBJ2-1 and V is TRBV4-1; 14 nucleotides agree with TRBD2. CDR1 is MGHRA and CDR2 is YSYEKL in the germline V gene. The CDR3 loop spans 21 amino acids. The CDR3 sequence: CASSQLPAGTSGGSAHNEQFF. DNA of the CDR3: TGCGCCAGCAGCCAGCTTCCTGCCGGGACTAGCGGGGGTAGCGCCCACAATGAGCAATTCTTC.

The chain links TRBV4-1 to TRBJ2-7, with 7 positions matching TRBD2. The germline V gene encodes CDR1 MGHRA and CDR2 YSYEKL. The ends lost 1 base at V and 7 bases at J; junction bases unmatched: 10. The CDR3 runs 15 residues. The chain's CDR3 is CASSQGLPTAGEQYF. The CDR3 bases are TGCGCCAGCAGCCAAGGTCTACCAACAGCGGGGGAGCAGTACTTC.

The chain carries TRBV5-1 and TRBJ1-2; 12 bases are a match to TRBD1. Germline CDR1 and CDR2: SGHRS and YFSETQ. The CDR3 length is 17 residues. The V and J ends lost 3 bases and 2 bases, in that order; junction bases with no gene match: 8. CDR3 sequence reads: CASSSPGQGAMNYGYTF. In nucleotides, the CDR3 is TGCGCCAGCAGCTCTCCGGGACAGGGGGCCATGAACTATGGCTACACCTTC. Full variable domain (missing parts from reference TRBV5-1 and TRBJ1-2): KAGVTQTPRYLIKTRGQQVTLSCSPISGHRSVSWYQQTPGQGLQFLFEYFSETQRNKGNFPGRFSGRQFSNSRSEMNVSTLELGDSALYLCASSSPGQGAMNYGYTFGSGTRLTVV.

The V and J genes are TRBV15 and TRBJ2-3, with D perhaps TRBD1 (6 bases). The CDR3 covers 16 residues. Germline-derived CDR1 and CDR2 are LNHNV and YYDKDF (reference sequence). V was cut by 3 bases and J by 2 bases, with 15 bases left in between. CDR3 sequence: CATSRTDRLLTDTQYF. The CDR3 DNA reads as TGTGCCACCAGCAGGACCGACAGGTTACTCACAGATACGCAGTATTTT.

The table lists this clone with a few counts. The chain recombines TRBV5-6 with TRBJ1-1; TRBD1 aligns across 8 bases. J gave up 0 bases and V 2 bases, and 6 bases lay outside the gene matches. This CDR3 contains 16 residues. Looked up from germline, CDR1 is SGHDT and CDR2 is YYEEEE. The chain's CDR3 is CASSLQTGVMNTEAFF. DNA of the CDR3: TGTGCCAGCAGCTTACAGACAGGGGTAATGAACACTGAAGCTTTCTTT.

The V call is TRBV5-6, the J call TRBJ2-1; 16 positions match TRBD2. The germline CDR1 and CDR2 sequences are SGHDT and YYEEEE. CDR3 size: 19 residues. V was pared by 4 bases and J by 0 bases, with 7 bases of the junction left unmatched. CDR3 DNA: TGTGCCAGCAGCCGACCGGGACTAGCGGGGGGGAGCTCCTACAATGAGCAGTTCTTC. The encoded protein is CASSRPGLAGGSSYNEQFF.

CDR3 loop: CASSFISRERGGYTF. CDR3 DNA: TGTGCCAGCAGTTTCATTTCCAGGGAGAGGGGAGGCTACACCTTC. The chain uses TRBV28 and TRBJ1-2, with D possibly matching TRBD1 (5 bases). Trimming stripped 3 bases from V and 8 bases from J, with 19 bases between. CDR1 and CDR2 (germline): MDHEN, SYDVKM. This CDR3 contains 15 residues.

This clone was detected only a few times. CDR3 coding DNA: TGTGCCAGCAGTTCCCTTACTAGCCCCCACGAGCAGTACTTC. Translation: CASSSLTSPHEQYF. This sequence joins TRBV6-6 and TRBJ2-7, with D possibly being TRBD2 (6 bases). The CDR3 is made up of 14 amino acids. Germline V gene lookup returns CDR1 MNHNY and CDR2 SVGAGI (reference sequence). V lost 4 bases and J lost 5, with 15 bases in between.

The chain couples TRBV6-1 to TRBJ2-2; D remains unclear. CDR3 length: 15 amino acids. Germline CDR1 MNHNS, CDR2 SASEGT. The V gene lost 6 bases and the J gene lost 0 bases, with 11 bases spanning the gap. This chain's CDR3 is CASSFGRTNTGELFF. The CDR3 DNA sequence: TGTGCCAGCAGCTTCGGACGGACGAACACCGGGGAGCTGTTTTTT.

The chain couples TRBV5-4 to TRBJ1-4, with D tentatively TRBD1 (5 bases). Per the germline V gene, CDR1 is SGHNT and CDR2 is YYREEE (reference sequence). The CDR3 runs to 13 residues. V dropped 1 base and J dropped 7 bases, with 8 bases sitting between them. This CDR3 reads CASSLQGGEKLFF. The CDR3 nucleotides read TGTGCCAGCAGCTTGCAGGGAGGTGAAAAACTGTTTTTT.

This clone came up a few times. V and J are TRBV11-2 and TRBJ1-6; a weak D match, TRBD1 (5 bases). Trimming took 5 bases from V and 10 from J, leaving 15 bases between them. Germline assignment: CDR1 SGHAT and CDR2 FQNNGV. The CDR3 totals 14 residues. CDR3 sequence: CASSRRGDGSPLHF. In nucleotides, the CDR3 is TGTGCCAGCAGCCGAAGAGGGGATGGATCACCCCTCCACTTT.

This sequence joins TRBV2 and TRBJ2-5, with TRBD1 identical over 8 bases. Germline trimming cut 6 bases from V and 2 bases from J; bases unmatched to any gene: 5. The CDR3 consists of 14 residues. Germline values: CDR1 SNHLY, CDR2 FYNNEI. This chain's CDR3 is CASSLNRGQETQYF. CDR3 DNA sequence: TGTGCCAGCAGCCTTAACAGGGGGCAAGAGACCCAGTACTTC.